These T cell receptor beta chains were read from a single sample in a study of stem cell transplantation in POMP-related autoinflammatory disease. Produced via immunoSEQ multiplex PCR; TCRdb's table is partial and in-frame only. In the table there are some 9,900 clones, about four fifths of which are singletons. The specimen comprised CD4+ T cells from PBMCs, sampled after stem cell transplantation. These receptors all come from a human patient with POMP-related autoinflammation and immune dysregulation (PRAID). The graft donor may account for some of the T cells. CDR3s include the opening cysteine and the closing phenylalanine or tryptophan. Fields, in order: D gene, V gene, J gene, clone size, CDR3 DNA, CDR3 protein. D genes are given only for firm matches. Size is omitted from some rows. Given values are once, few, many or a class for expanded clones.

D gene: -; V gene: TRBV6-2/TRBV6-3; J gene: TRBJ2-6; clone size: few; CDR3 DNA: TGTGCCAGCAGTTACCTGTTGGGTGCTGGGGCCAACGTCCTGACTTTC; CDR3 protein: CASSYLLGAGANVLTF
D gene: TRBD2; V gene: TRBV3-1/TRBV3-2; J gene: TRBJ2-1; clone size: -; CDR3 DNA: TGTGCCAGCAGCCCCAAGGGTAACCTAGCGGCTTTCAATGAGCAGTTCTTC; CDR3 protein: CASSPKGNLAAFNEQFF
D gene: -; V gene: TRBV15; J gene: TRBJ1-4; clone size: -; CDR3 DNA: TGTGCCACCAGCAGAGATAAGGGGCGGAATGAAAAACTGTTTTTT; CDR3 protein: CATSRDKGRNEKLFF
D gene: -; V gene: TRBV9; J gene: TRBJ1-4; clone size: -; CDR3 DNA: TGTGCCAGCAGCGCAGGCCCCGGTAGTAATGAAAAACTGTTTTTT; CDR3 protein: CASSAGPGSNEKLFF
D gene: TRBD1; V gene: TRBV19; J gene: TRBJ1-2; clone size: -; CDR3 DNA: TGTGCCAGTAGTATGCCAGGGGGGGACTTGGAGGGCTACACCTTC; CDR3 protein: CASSMPGGDLEGYTF
D gene: -; V gene: TRBV24-1; J gene: TRBJ1-2; clone size: -; CDR3 DNA: TGTGCCACCAGTGATTTCGGGTCCGGCTCGGGGGGCTACACCTTC; CDR3 protein: CATSDFGSGSGGYTF
D gene: -; V gene: TRBV12-3/TRBV12-4; J gene: TRBJ2-1; clone size: -; CDR3 DNA: TGTGCCAGCAGTTTAAGTGGACACAATGAGCAGTTCTTC; CDR3 protein: CASSLSGHNEQFF
D gene: TRBD2; V gene: TRBV5-6; J gene: TRBJ2-7; clone size: -; CDR3 DNA: TGTGCCAGCAGCGGGACTAGCGGGAGTAGCGAGCAGTACTTC; CDR3 protein: CASSGTSGSSEQYF
D gene: TRBD1; V gene: TRBV30; J gene: TRBJ2-1; clone size: -; CDR3 DNA: TGTGCCTGGAGTCGATTGGGACAGGATCCCCCTACATGGATCTTC; CDR3 protein: CAWSRLGQDPPTWIF
D gene: -; V gene: TRBV13; J gene: TRBJ1-1; clone size: -; CDR3 DNA: TGTGCCAGCAGTCAACGTCGGGACACCAGGAACACTGAAGCTTTCTTT; CDR3 protein: CASSQRRDTRNTEAFF
D gene: -; V gene: TRBV5-6; J gene: TRBJ1-2; clone size: -; CDR3 DNA: TGTGCCAGCAGCTTGAGCAGCTATGGCTACACCTTC; CDR3 protein: CASSLSSYGYTF
D gene: -; V gene: TRBV2; J gene: TRBJ2-1; clone size: -; CDR3 DNA: TGTGCCAGCAGCCGGGACTACAATGAGCAGTTCTTC; CDR3 protein: CASSRDYNEQFF
D gene: TRBD2; V gene: TRBV28; J gene: TRBJ2-5; clone size: -; CDR3 DNA: TGTGCCAGCAGTCCCCCGGGACTACGAGAGACCCAGTACTTC; CDR3 protein: CASSPPGLRETQYF
D gene: TRBD1; V gene: TRBV11-3; J gene: TRBJ2-1; clone size: -; CDR3 DNA: TGTGCCAGCAGCTTCACAGGGGATTTCGATGAGCAGTTCTTC; CDR3 protein: CASSFTGDFDEQFF
D gene: -; V gene: TRBV11-2; J gene: TRBJ1-6; clone size: -; CDR3 DNA: TGTGCCAGCAGCTTGGGGCCGACAGGTTCCTCCCTCCACTTT; CDR3 protein: CASSLGPTGSSLHF
D gene: -; V gene: TRBV7-9; J gene: TRBJ2-1; clone size: -; CDR3 DNA: TGTGCCAGCAGCCCGCGGTGGGATCAGTTCTTC; CDR3 protein: CASSPRWDQFF
D gene: -; V gene: TRBV19; J gene: TRBJ1-3; clone size: -; CDR3 DNA: TGTGCCAGTAGTAACCACATTCTGCTGGGGGGAAACACCATATATTTT; CDR3 protein: CASSNHILLGGNTIYF
D gene: -; V gene: TRBV19; J gene: TRBJ2-1; clone size: -; CDR3 DNA: TGTGCCAGTAGTATCTTCCAAGCCGCGGGGAATGAGCAGTTCTTC; CDR3 protein: CASSIFQAAGNEQFF
D gene: -; V gene: TRBV19; J gene: TRBJ1-1; clone size: -; CDR3 DNA: TGTGCCAGTAGTCGGGCAGGTTTGAACACTGAAGCTTTCTTT; CDR3 protein: CASSRAGLNTEAFF
D gene: TRBD1; V gene: TRBV7-9; J gene: TRBJ2-3; clone size: -; CDR3 DNA: TGTGCCAGCAGCAACCGGGACAGGGGGCTAAAAGGCCGAATTGGCGATACGCAGTATTTT; CDR3 protein: CASSNRDRGLKGRIGDTQYF
D gene: TRBD1; V gene: TRBV11-2; J gene: TRBJ2-7; clone size: -; CDR3 DNA: TGTGCCAGCAGCTTAGATAGGACAGGCTCGAGTTACGAGCAGTACTTC; CDR3 protein: CASSLDRTGSSYEQYF
D gene: -; V gene: TRBV5-8; J gene: TRBJ2-2; clone size: -; CDR3 DNA: TGTGCCAGCAGCACCAGATACACCGGGGAGCTGTTTTTT; CDR3 protein: CASSTRYTGELFF
D gene: TRBD1; V gene: TRBV30; J gene: TRBJ2-2; clone size: -; CDR3 DNA: TGTGCCTGGAGTGTGCGACAGGGAACCGGGGAGCTGTTTTTT; CDR3 protein: CAWSVRQGTGELFF
D gene: -; V gene: TRBV6-1; J gene: TRBJ1-3; clone size: -; CDR3 DNA: TGTGCCAGCAGTGAGGGGGCATTATTCGGCTCTGGAAACACCATATATTTT; CDR3 protein: CASSEGALFGSGNTIYF
D gene: -; V gene: TRBV29-1; J gene: TRBJ1-5; clone size: once; CDR3 DNA: TGCAGCGTAGCCAGACTCAGGGATAGCAATCAGCCCCAGCATTTT; CDR3 protein: CSVARLRDSNQPQHF